This T cell receptor beta chain appears in the sequencing data of a study of cytomegalovirus exposure and HLA in healthy donors. As for the study in general: It was reported in a later analysis that the same platform had been used for the roughly 130 validation repertoires as for the roughly 670 first-cohort repertoires.

With regard to this clone: The antigen remains undetermined.

V was pared by 3 bases and J by 0 bases, with 12 bases between. CDR1 SGHTA and CDR2 FQGNSA come from the germline V gene. The CDR3 covers 17 residues. Broader study findings: In vitro confirmation showed a few CMV-associated chains to be CMV antigen specific. It was reportedly the case that the classifier diagnosed cytomegalovirus status with high specificity and sensitivity.

The method was immunoSEQ multiplex PCR; TCRdb's version includes in-frame clones alone and lacks a portion of them. The table includes about 200,000 clones, roughly 88% detected once. The sample consisted of PBMCs. The origin of this receptor is a woman between 18 and 29 years old in good health and CMV-seronegative. The chain recombines TRBV7-2 with TRBJ2-6; D not resolved. The CDR3 region has the DNA TGTGCCAGCAGCTTCGGAGCTCCTACCTCTGGGGCCAACGTCCTGACTTTC. Protein: CASSFGAPTSGANVLTF.